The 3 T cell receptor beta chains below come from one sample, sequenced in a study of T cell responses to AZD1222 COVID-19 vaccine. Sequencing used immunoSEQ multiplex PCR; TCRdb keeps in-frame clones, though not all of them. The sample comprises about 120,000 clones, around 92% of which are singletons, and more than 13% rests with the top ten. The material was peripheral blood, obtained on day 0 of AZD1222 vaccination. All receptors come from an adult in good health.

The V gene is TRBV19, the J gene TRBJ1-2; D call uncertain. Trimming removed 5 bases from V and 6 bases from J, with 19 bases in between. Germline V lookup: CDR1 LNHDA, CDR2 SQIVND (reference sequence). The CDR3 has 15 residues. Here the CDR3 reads CASSSGQAYMDGYTF. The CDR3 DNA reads TGTGCCAGTAGTTCCGGTCAGGCCTATATGGATGGCTACACCTTC.

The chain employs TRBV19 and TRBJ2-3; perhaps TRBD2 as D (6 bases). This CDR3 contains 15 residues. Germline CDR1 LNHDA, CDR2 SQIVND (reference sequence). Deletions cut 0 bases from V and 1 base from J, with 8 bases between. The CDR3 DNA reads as TGTGCCAGTAGTATAGACGGGAGCGGCACAGATACGCAGTATTTT. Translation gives CASSIDGSGTDTQYF.

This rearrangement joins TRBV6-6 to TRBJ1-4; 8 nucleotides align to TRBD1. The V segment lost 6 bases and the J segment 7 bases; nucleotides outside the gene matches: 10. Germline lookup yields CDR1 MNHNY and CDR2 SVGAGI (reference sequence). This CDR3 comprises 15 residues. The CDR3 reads CASRPLRGRVEKLFF. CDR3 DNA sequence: TGTGCCAGCAGACCGCTCAGGGGGCGGGTTGAAAAACTGTTTTTT.